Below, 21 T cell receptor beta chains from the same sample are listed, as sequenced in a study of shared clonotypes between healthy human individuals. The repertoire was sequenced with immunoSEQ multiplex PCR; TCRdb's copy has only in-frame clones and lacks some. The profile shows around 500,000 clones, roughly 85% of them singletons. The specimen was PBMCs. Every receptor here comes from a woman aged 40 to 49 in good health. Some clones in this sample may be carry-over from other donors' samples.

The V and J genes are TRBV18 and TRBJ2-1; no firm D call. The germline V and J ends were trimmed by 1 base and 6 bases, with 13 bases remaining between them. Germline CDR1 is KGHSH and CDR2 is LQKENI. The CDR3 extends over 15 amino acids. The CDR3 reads CASSPLGSIANEQFF. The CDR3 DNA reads TGTGCCAGCTCACCACTAGGCAGCATAGCCAATGAGCAGTTCTTC. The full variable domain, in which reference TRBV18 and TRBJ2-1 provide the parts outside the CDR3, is NAGVMQNPRHLVRRRGQEARLRCSPMKGHSHVYWYRQLPEEGLKFMVYLQKENIIDESGMPKERFSAEFPKEGPSILRIQQVVRGDSAAYFCASSPLGSIANEQFFGPGTRLTVL.

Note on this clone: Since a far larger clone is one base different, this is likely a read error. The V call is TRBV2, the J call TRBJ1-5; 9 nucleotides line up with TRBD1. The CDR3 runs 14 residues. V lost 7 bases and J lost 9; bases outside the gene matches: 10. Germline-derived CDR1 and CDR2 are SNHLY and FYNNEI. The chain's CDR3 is CASMSTGGRRPQHF. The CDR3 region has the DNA TGTGCCAGCATGTCTACAGGGGGCCGACGGCCCCAGCATTTT. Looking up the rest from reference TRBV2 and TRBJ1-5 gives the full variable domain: EPEVTQTPSHQVTQMGQEVILRCVPISNHLYFYWYRQILGQKVEFLVSFYNNEISEKSEIFDDQFSVERPDGSNFTLKIRSTKLEDSAMYFCASMSTGGRRPQHFGDGTRLSIL.

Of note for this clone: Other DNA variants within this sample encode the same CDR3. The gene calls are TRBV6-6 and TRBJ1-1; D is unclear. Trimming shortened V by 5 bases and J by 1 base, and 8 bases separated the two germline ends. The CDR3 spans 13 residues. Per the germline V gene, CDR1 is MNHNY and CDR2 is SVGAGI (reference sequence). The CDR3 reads CASSPTENTEAFF. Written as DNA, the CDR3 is TGTGCCAGCAGTCCCACAGAGAACACTGAAGCTTTCTTT.

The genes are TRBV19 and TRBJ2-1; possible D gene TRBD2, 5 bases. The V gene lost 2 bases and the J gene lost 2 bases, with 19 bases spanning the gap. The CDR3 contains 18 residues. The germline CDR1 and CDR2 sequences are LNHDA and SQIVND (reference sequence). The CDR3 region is CASSILTGPGSPYNEQFF. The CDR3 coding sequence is TGTGCCAGTAGTATATTAACTGGTCCGGGAAGTCCCTACAATGAGCAGTTCTTC.

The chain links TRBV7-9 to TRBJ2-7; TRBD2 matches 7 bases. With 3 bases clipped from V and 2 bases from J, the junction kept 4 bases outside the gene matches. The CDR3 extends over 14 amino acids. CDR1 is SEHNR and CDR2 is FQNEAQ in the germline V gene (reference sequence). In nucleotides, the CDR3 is TGTGCCAGCAGCTTTAGGAGCGGGGCCTACGAGCAGTACTTC. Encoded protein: CASSFRSGAYEQYF.

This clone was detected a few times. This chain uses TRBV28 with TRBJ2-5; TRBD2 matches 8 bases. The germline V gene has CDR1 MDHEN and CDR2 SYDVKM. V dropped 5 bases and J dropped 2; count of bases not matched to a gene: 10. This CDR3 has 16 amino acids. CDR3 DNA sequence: TGTGCCAGCAGTCCCCAGAGCGGGAGAACACAAGAGACCCAGTACTTC. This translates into CASSPQSGRTQETQYF.

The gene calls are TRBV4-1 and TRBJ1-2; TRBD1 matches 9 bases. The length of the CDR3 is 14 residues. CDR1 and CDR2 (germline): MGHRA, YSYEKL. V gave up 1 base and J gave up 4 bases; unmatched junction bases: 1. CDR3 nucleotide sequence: TGCGCCAGCAGCCAAGTGGGACAGGGCTATGGCTACACCTTC. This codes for CASSQVGQGYGYTF.

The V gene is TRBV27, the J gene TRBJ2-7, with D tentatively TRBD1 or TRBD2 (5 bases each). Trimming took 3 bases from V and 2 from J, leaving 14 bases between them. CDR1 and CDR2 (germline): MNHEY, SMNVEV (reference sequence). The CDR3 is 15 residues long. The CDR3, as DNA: TGTGCCAGCAGTTTTACGGTGGGACCGACCTACGAGCAGTACTTC. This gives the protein CASSFTVGPTYEQYF.

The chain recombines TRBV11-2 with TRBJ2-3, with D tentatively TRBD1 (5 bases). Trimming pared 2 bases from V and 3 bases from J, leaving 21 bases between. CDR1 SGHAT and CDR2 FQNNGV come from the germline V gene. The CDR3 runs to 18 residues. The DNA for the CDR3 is TGTGCCAGCAGCTTAAGGGGCTGGGTTAGGGAAAGGACAGATACGCAGTATTTT. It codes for CASSLRGWVRERTDTQYF. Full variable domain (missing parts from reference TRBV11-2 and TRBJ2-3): EAGVAQSPRYKIIEKRQSVAFWCNPISGHATLYWYQQILGQGPKLLIQFQNNGVVDDSQLPKDRFSAERLKGVDSTLKIQPAKLEDSAVYLCASSLRGWVRERTDTQYFGPGTRLTVL.

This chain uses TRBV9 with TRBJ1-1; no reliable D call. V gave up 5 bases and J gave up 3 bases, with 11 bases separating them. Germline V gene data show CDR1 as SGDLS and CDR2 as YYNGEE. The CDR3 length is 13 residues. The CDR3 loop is CASSKAWDTEAFF. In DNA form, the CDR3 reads TGTGCCAGCAGTAAAGCATGGGACACTGAAGCTTTCTTT.

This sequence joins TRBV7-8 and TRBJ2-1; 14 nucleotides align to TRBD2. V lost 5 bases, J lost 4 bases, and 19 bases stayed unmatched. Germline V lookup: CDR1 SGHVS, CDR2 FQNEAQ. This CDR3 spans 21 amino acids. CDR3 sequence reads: CASSVRQAMGLAGAPYNEQFF. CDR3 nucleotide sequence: TGTGCCAGCAGCGTTCGACAGGCGATGGGACTAGCGGGAGCCCCTTACAATGAGCAGTTCTTC.

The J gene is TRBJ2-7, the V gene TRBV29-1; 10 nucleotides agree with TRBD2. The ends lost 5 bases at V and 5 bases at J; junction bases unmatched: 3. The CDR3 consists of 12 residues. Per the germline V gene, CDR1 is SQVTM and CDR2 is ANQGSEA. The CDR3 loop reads CSVLAGVDEQYF. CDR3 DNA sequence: TGCAGCGTTCTAGCGGGAGTAGACGAGCAGTACTTC.

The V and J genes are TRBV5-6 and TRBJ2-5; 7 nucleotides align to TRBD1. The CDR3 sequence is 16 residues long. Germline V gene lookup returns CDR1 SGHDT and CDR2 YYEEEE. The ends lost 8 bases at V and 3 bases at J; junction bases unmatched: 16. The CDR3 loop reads CASIESGTVVEETQYF. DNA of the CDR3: TGTGCCAGTATCGAATCCGGGACAGTCGTCGAAGAGACCCAGTACTTC.

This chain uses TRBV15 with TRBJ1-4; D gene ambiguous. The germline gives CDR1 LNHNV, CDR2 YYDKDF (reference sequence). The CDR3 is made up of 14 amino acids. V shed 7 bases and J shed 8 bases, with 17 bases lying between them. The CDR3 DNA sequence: TGTGCCACCAACCAACGGGTGGGTGGGGAAAAACTGTTTTTT. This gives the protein CATNQRVGGEKLFF.

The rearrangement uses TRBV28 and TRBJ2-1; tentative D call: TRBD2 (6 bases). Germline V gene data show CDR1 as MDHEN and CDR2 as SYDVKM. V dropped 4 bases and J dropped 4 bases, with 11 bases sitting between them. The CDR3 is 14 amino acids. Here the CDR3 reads CASSWAGRYNEQFF. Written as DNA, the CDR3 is TGTGCCAGCAGTTGGGCGGGAAGGTACAATGAGCAGTTCTTC.

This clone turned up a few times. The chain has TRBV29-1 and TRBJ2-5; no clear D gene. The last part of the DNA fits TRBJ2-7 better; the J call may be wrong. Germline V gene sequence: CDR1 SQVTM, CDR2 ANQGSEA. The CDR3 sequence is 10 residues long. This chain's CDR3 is CSVTEYEQYF. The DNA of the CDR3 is TGCAGCGTAACAGAGTACGAGCAGTACTTC.

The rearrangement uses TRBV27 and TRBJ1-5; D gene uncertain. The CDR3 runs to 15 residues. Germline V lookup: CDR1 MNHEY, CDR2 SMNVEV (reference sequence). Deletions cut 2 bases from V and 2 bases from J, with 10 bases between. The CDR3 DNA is TGTGCCAGCAGTTTAGGAGGGATCGGCAATCAGCCCCAGCATTTT. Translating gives CASSLGGIGNQPQHF.

The CDR3 sequence is CASSLFAGLGNEQFF. For the CDR3, the DNA is TGTGCCAGCAGTTTATTTGCGGGCCTGGGGAATGAGCAGTTCTTC. The chain couples TRBV27 to TRBJ2-1; tentative D call: TRBD2 (5 bases). This CDR3 has 15 residues. With 1 base removed from V and 7 bases from J, the gap between germline ends came to 14 bases. Per the germline V gene, CDR1 is MNHEY and CDR2 is SMNVEV (reference sequence).

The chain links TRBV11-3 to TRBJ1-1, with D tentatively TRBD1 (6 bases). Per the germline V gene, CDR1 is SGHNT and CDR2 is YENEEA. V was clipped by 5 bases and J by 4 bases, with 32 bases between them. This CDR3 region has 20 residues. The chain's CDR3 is CASSTKLPRAQRGHTTEAFF. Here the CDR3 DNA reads TGTGCCAGCAGCACCAAACTACCGCGGGCCCAGCGGGGACACACCACTGAAGCTTTCTTT.

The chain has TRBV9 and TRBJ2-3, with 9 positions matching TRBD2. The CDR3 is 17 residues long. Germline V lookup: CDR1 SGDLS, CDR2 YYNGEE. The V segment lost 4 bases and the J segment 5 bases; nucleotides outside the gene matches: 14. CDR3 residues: CASSFELAGRPGDTQYF. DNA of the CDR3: TGTGCCAGCAGCTTCGAACTAGCGGGCCGTCCCGGAGATACGCAGTATTTT. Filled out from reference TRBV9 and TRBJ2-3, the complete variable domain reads DSGVTQTPKHLITATGQRVTLRCSPRSGDLSVYWYQQSLDQGLQFLIQYYNGEERAKGNILERFSAQQFPDLHSELNLSSLELGDSALYFCASSFELAGRPGDTQYFGPGTRLTVL.

CDR3 loop: CASSPQGGQGGELFF. CDR3 sequence (DNA): TGTGCCAGCAGCCCCCAAGGGGGGCAGGGCGGGGAGCTGTTTTTT. V and J are TRBV7-3 and TRBJ2-2; D assignment may be TRBD1 or TRBD2 (6 bases each). V was shortened by 5 bases and J by 7 bases, with 17 bases between the two germline ends. CDR1 is SGHTA and CDR2 is FQGTGA in the germline V gene. CDR3 length: 15 amino acids.